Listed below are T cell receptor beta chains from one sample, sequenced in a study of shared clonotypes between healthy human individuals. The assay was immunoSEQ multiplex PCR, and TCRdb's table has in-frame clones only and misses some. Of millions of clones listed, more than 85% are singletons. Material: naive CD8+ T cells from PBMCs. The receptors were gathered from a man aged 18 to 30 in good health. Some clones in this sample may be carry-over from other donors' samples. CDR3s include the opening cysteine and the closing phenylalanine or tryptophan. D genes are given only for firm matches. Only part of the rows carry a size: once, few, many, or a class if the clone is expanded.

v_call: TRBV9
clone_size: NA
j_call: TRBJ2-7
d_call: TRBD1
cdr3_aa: CASSVEAGGGEQYF
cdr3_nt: TGTGCCAGCAGCGTAGAGGCAGGGGGTGGGGAGCAGTACTTC

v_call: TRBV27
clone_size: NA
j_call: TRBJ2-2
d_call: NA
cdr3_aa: CASSSDRNTGELFF
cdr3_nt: TGTGCCAGCAGTTCCGACAGGAACACCGGGGAGCTGTTTTTT

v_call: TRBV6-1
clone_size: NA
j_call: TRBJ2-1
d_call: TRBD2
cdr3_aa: CASSDLGLAGNEQFF
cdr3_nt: TGTGCCAGCAGTGATCTTGGACTAGCAGGCAATGAGCAGTTCTTC

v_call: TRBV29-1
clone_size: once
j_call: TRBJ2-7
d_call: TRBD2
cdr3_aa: CSVEGLAGSYEQYF
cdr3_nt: TGCAGCGTTGAGGGACTAGCGGGTTCCTACGAGCAGTACTTC

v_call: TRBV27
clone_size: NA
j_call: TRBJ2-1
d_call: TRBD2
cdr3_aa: CASSGGLAYNEQFF
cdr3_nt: TGTGCCAGCAGTGGGGGACTAGCCTACAATGAGCAGTTCTTC

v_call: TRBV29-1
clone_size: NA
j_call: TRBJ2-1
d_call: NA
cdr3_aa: CSVEGAAESSYNEQFF
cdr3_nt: TGCAGCGTTGAGGGCGCGGCGGAAAGCTCCTACAATGAGCAGTTCTTC

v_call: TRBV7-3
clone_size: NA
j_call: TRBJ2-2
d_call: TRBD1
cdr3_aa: CASSSPDRVDTGELFF
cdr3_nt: TGTGCCAGCAGCTCTCCGGACAGGGTGGACACCGGGGAGCTGTTTTTT

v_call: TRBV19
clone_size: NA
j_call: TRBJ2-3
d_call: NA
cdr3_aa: CASTKVDRPDTQYF
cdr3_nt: TGTGCCAGTACAAAAGTGGACAGACCAGATACGCAGTATTTT

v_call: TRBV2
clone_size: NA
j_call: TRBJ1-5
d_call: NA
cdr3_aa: CASSERVDQPQHF
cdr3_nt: TGTGCCAGCAGCGAAAGGGTAGACCAGCCCCAGCATTTT

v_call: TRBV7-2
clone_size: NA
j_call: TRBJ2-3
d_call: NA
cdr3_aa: CASSSTPFSTDTQYF
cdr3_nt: TGTGCCAGCAGCTCGACCCCTTTCAGCACAGATACGCAGTATTTT

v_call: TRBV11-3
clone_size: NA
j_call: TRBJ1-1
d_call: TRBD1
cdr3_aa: CASSLTTTGGAGAFF
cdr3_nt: TGTGCCAGCAGCCTAACGACGACAGGGGGCGCGGGGGCTTTCTTT

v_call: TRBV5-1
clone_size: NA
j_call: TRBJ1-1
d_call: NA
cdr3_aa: CASSLVLWGEAFF
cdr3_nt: TGCGCCAGCAGCTTGGTTCTGTGGGGGGAAGCTTTCTTT

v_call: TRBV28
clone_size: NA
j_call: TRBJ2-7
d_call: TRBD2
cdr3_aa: CASSSRTSGKSEQYF
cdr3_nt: TGTGCCAGCAGTTCGCGGACTAGCGGGAAGTCCGAGCAGTACTTC

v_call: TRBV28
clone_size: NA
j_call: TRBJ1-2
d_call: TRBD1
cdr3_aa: CASSLFYDQGDFVYGYTF
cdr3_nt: TGTGCCAGCAGTTTATTTTATGATCAGGGGGATTTTGTTTATGGCTACACCTTC

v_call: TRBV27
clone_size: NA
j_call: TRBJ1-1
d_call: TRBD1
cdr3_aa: CASSPGTTGDPMNTEAFF
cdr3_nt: TGTGCCAGCAGTCCCGGGACGACAGGGGATCCCATGAACACTGAAGCTTTCTTT

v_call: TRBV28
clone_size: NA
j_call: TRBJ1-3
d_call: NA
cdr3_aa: CASTPADGNTIYF
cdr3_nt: TGTGCCAGCACCCCGGCGGATGGAAACACCATATATTTT

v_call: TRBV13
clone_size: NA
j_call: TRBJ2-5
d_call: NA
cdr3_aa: CASSLRERQETQYF
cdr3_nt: TGTGCCAGCAGCCTCCGGGAGCGGCAAGAGACCCAGTACTTC

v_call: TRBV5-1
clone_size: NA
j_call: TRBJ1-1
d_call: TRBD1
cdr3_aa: CASSSGTGATEAFF
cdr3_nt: TGCGCCAGCAGCTCCGGGACAGGGGCCACTGAAGCTTTCTTT

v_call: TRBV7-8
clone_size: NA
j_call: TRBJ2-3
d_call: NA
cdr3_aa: CASSLAPLTDTQYF
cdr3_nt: TGTGCCAGCAGCTTAGCGCCGCTCACAGATACGCAGTATTTT

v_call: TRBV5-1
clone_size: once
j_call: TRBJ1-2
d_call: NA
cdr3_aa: CASSSIDSLSGYTF
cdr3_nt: TGCGCCAGCAGCTCCATCGACAGCCTAAGTGGCTACACCTTC

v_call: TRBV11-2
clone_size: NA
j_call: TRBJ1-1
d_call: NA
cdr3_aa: CASSTTWDYEAFF
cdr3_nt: TGTGCCAGCAGCACTACATGGGACTATGAAGCTTTCTTT

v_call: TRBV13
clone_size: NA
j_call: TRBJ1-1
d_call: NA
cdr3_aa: CASSTRTNNTEAFF
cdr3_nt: TGTGCCAGCAGCACCAGGACAAATAACACTGAAGCTTTCTTT

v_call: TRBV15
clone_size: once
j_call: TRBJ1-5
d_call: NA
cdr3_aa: CATSSDRRVGISNSNQPQHF
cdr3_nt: TGTGCCACCAGCAGCGATCGCAGGGTGGGGATATCGAATAGCAATCAGCCCCAGCATTTT

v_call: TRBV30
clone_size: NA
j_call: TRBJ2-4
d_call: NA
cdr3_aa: CAWSVRSTLAKNIQYF
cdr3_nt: TGTGCCTGGAGCGTCCGGTCTACGTTAGCCAAAAACATTCAGTACTTC

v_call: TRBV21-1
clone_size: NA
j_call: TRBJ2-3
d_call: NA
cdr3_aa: CASSKVEGFNSSTDTQYF
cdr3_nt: TGTGCCAGCAGCAAGGTAGAGGGCTTTAACTCTAGCACAGATACGCAGTATTTT